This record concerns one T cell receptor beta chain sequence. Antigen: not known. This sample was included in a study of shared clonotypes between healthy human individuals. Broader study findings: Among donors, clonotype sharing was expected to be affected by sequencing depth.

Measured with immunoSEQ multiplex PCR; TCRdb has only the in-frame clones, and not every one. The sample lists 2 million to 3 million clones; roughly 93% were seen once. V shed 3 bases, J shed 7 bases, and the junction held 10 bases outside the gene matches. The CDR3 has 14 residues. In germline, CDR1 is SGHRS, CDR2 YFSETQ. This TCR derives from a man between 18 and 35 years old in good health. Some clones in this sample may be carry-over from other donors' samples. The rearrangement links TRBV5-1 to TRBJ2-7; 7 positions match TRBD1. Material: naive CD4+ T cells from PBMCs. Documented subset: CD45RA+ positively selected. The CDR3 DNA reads TGCGCCAGCAGCTCCACAGGGGACAGTCGGGAGCAGTACTTC. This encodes CASSSTGDSREQYF.